One sample yielded the 13 T cell receptor beta chains listed below, sequenced in a study of T cell responses to AZD1222 COVID-19 vaccine. Libraries were prepared by immunoSEQ multiplex PCR; TCRdb keeps only in-frame clonotypes and omits some of them. The repertoire holds about 160,000 clones, about 91% seen once, with approximately 4.7% in the top ten. The sequences come from peripheral blood, collected on day 0 of AZD1222 vaccination. The receptors were gathered from an adult in good health.

The rearrangement links TRBV28 to TRBJ1-6, with TRBD1 matching 9 bases. Losses at the gene ends were 3 bases for V and 7 bases for J; bases not matched to a gene: 7. The CDR3 is 16 residues long. Germline V gene sequence: CDR1 MDHEN, CDR2 SYDVKM. The CDR3 sequence: CASSFQTGGRNSPLHF. The CDR3 coding sequence is TGTGCCAGCAGTTTCCAAACAGGGGGCCGGAATTCACCCCTCCACTTT. Together with reference TRBV28 and TRBJ1-6, the CDR3 gives the full variable domain: DVKVTQSSRYLVKRTGEKVFLECVQDMDHENMFWYRQDPGLGLRLIYFSYDVKMKEKGDIPEGYSVSREKKERFSLILESASTNQTSMYLCASSFQTGGRNSPLHFGNGTRLTVT.

The chain couples TRBV14 to TRBJ2-1, with TRBD2 matching 9 bases. There are 15 residues in the CDR3. The V segment lost 3 bases and the J segment 7 bases; nucleotides outside the gene matches: 7. Germline V gene lookup returns CDR1 SGHDN and CDR2 FVKESK. The CDR3 loop is CASSQLAGVSNEQFF. CDR3 DNA sequence: TGTGCCAGCAGCCAGTTAGCGGGAGTTTCAAATGAGCAGTTCTTC.

The chain links TRBV10-2 to TRBJ2-3; 10 bases line up with TRBD2. CDR3 length equals 18 residues. Germline assignment: CDR1 WSHSY and CDR2 SAAADI. The ends lost 2 bases at V and 0 bases at J; junction bases unmatched: 8. CDR3: CASSEPAGLAASTDTQYF. The CDR3 DNA reads as TGCGCCAGCAGTGAGCCCGCCGGACTAGCGGCTAGCACAGATACGCAGTATTTT.

This clone has just one count. The chain couples TRBV27 to TRBJ1-1; D gene uncertain. CDR3 length: 14 residues. The germline gives CDR1 MNHEY, CDR2 SMNVEV (reference sequence). V shed 6 bases and J shed 1 base, with 12 bases lying between them. The CDR3 here is CASRLGQPNTEAFF. DNA for the CDR3: TGTGCCAGCAGGCTCGGGCAGCCGAACACTGAAGCTTTCTTT.

This clone has a single count. This chain uses TRBV5-6 with TRBJ2-1; 8 positions match TRBD2. V dropped 4 bases and J dropped 5; count of bases not matched to a gene: 8. There are 15 residues in the CDR3. CDR1 SGHDT and CDR2 YYEEEE come from the germline V gene. CDR3 DNA sequence: TGTGCCAGCAGCACCGCGGGAGGCCCGAACAATGAGCAGTTCTTC. Protein product: CASSTAGGPNNEQFF.

This sequence joins TRBV11-3 and TRBJ1-2; no definite D call. The V end was cut by 1 base, the J end by 7 bases, with 10 bases between. This CDR3 is 13 amino acids long. The V gene's germline CDR1 is SGHNT and CDR2 YENEEA. The CDR3 sequence: CASSLATWGGYTF. The CDR3 DNA follows: TGTGCCAGCAGCTTAGCCACATGGGGTGGCTACACCTTC.

This chain connects TRBV18 to TRBJ1-2; 10 bases match TRBD1. V shed 4 bases, J shed 4 bases, and the junction held 15 bases outside the gene matches. Germline CDR1 and CDR2: KGHSH and LQKENI. The CDR3 spans 18 residues. The CDR3 bases are TGTGCCAGCTCACTGTTTATGACAGGGGGCGCTGACTTCTATGGCTACACCTTC. Translated: CASSLFMTGGADFYGYTF.

The chain uses TRBV5-1 and TRBJ2-7, with D hard to call. Germline CDR1 reads SGHRS; CDR2 reads YFSETQ. With 1 base removed from V and 3 bases from J, the gap between germline ends came to 14 bases. This CDR3 comprises 15 residues. The CDR3 DNA is TGCGCCAGCAGCTTGTCGCCCCTCCCGGGCTACGAGCAGTACTTC. As protein: CASSLSPLPGYEQYF.

The rearrangement links TRBV27 to TRBJ1-4; 7 bases are a match to TRBD1. The CDR3 is 15 amino acids. Germline CDR1 MNHEY, CDR2 SMNVEV (reference sequence). V lost 5 bases and J lost 4; bases outside the gene matches: 7. CDR3 protein: CASSNRGGVNEKLFF. CDR3 coding DNA: TGTGCCAGCAGTAACAGGGGAGGTGTTAATGAAAAACTGTTTTTT.

This sequence joins TRBV5-5 and TRBJ2-7, with 8 bases identical to TRBD1. Trimming cost V 3 bases and J 4 bases; bases outside gene matches: 6. This CDR3 has 14 amino acids. The germline V gene has CDR1 SGHKS and CDR2 YYEKEE (reference sequence). The CDR3 loop reads CASSSTGEAYEQYF. DNA for the CDR3: TGTGCCAGCAGCTCGACAGGGGAGGCTTACGAGCAGTACTTC.

This chain links TRBV28 with TRBJ1-3, with D possibly being TRBD1 (5 bases). Trimming left V 3 bases short and J 0 bases short, with 9 bases between. The CDR3 length is 15 residues. Germline CDR1 is MDHEN and CDR2 is SYDVKM. CDR3 in DNA: TGTGCCAGCAGTTTGGGGGGGGGCTCTGGAAACACCATATATTTT. It encodes CASSLGGGSGNTIYF.

V gene TRBV6-5 combines with J gene TRBJ2-3; a possible D gene is TRBD2 (5 bases). CDR3 length: 14 residues. CDR1 MNHEY and CDR2 SVGAGI come from the germline V gene. Trimming left V 6 bases short and J 0 bases short, with 10 bases between. The CDR3 nucleotides read TGTGCCAGCAGGGAGAGGGCCAGCACAGATACGCAGTATTTT. It translates to CASRERASTDTQYF.

This chain uses TRBV7-9 with TRBJ2-2; no clear D. The germline V and J ends were trimmed by 7 bases and 4 bases, with 13 bases remaining between them. This CDR3 has 14 residues. From germline, CDR1 is SEHNR and CDR2 FQNEAQ (reference sequence). This CDR3 is CASTPTSSTGELFF. The CDR3 DNA reads TGTGCCAGCACCCCCACGAGTAGCACCGGGGAGCTGTTTTTT.